These 16 T cell receptor beta chains came from one sample sequenced in a study of Tregs in tolerant kidney transplant recipients (dated by TCRdb to the late 2010s). The library was produced with the immunoSEQ multiplex PCR assay. TCRdb re-hosts the immuneACCESS table, in-frame sequences only. Its copies lack some clones; in the studies checked, an unresolved V gene accounts for under half of them, and the cause for the rest is not known. This sample lists more than 1,500 clones; 68% were detected once. The leading ten clones occupy around 4.4% of the sample. The antigens for these receptors are not known. The specimen sequenced was CD8+ T cells from blood cultured with allogeneic cells. The receptor source for this set is a human donor in good health.

This clone was seen more than once but under ten times. The CDR3 DNA follows: TGTGCCAGCCTAGCGGGGGGCATCAATGAGCAGTTCTTC. Translating gives CASLAGGINEQFF. The chain combines TRBV13 with TRBJ2-1, with 11 bases aligning to TRBD2. CDR1 PRHDT and CDR2 FYEKMQ come from the germline V gene (reference sequence). Trimming at V came to 8 bases and at J to 6 bases, leaving 3 bases not matched to a gene. The CDR3 sequence is 13 residues long.

This clone was observed a single time. The rearrangement uses TRBV7-9 and TRBJ2-7; tentative D call: TRBD2 (5 bases). Germline CDR1 SEHNR, CDR2 FQNEAQ (reference sequence). The ends were cut back, 5 bases at V and 6 bases at J, with 20 bases in the middle. The CDR3 runs to 15 residues. CDR3 in DNA: TGTGCCAGCAGCCCACGCATTAACTTCGGGGTCGAGCAGTACTTC. It translates to CASSPRINFGVEQYF.

This chain connects TRBV19 to TRBJ2-1, with 7 bases matching TRBD1. Looked up from germline, CDR1 is LNHDA and CDR2 is SQIVND (reference sequence). The CDR3 contains 15 residues. J was trimmed by 2 bases and V by 3 bases; bases with no gene match: 4. The CDR3 region is CASSILGGPYNEQFF. CDR3 in DNA: TGTGCCAGTAGTATCCTAGGGGGCCCCTACAATGAGCAGTTCTTC.

This clone occurred once. The gene calls are TRBV19 and TRBJ2-1; D remains unclear. The V end lost 3 bases, the J end lost 0 bases, and 9 bases lay between the germline ends. This CDR3 contains 15 residues. The germline CDR1 and CDR2 sequences are LNHDA and SQIVND (reference sequence). The CDR3 here is CASSMVGSSYNEQFF. In DNA form, the CDR3 reads TGTGCCAGTAGTATGGTGGGTAGCTCCTACAATGAGCAGTTCTTC.

The chain carries TRBV7-8 and TRBJ1-1; no clear D gene. The CDR3 spans 15 residues. Trimming cost V 2 bases and J 1 base, with 11 bases left between them. Germline CDR1 and CDR2: SGHVS and FQNEAQ. The CDR3 bases are TGTGCCAGCAGCTTATTTGGAAGAGAGAACACTGAAGCTTTCTTT. This translates into CASSLFGRENTEAFF.

This clone occurred a few times. The rearrangement joins TRBV7-6 to TRBJ1-3; D is unclear. This CDR3 contains 11 residues. V was pared by 1 base and J by 5 bases, with 0 bases between. Germline lookup yields CDR1 SGHVS and CDR2 FNYEAQ. CDR3 sequence: CASSLGNTIYF. CDR3 DNA: TGTGCCAGCAGCTTAGGAAACACCATATATTTT.

The genes are TRBV10-2 and TRBJ1-5, with D unresolved. This CDR3 region has 13 residues. Germline V lookup: CDR1 WSHSY, CDR2 SAAADI. V lost 3 bases to trimming and J lost 1 base, with 4 bases between them. The CDR3 nucleotides read TGCGCCAGCAGTGAAGGCAGCAATCAGCCCCAGCATTTT. Amino acids: CASSEGSNQPQHF.

The J gene is TRBJ2-1, the V gene TRBV5-6; TRBD2 matches 7 bases. The J segment lost 9 bases and the V segment lost 6 bases, leaving 12 bases of the junction unmatched. Germline V gives CDR1 SGHDT, CDR2 YYEEEE. CDR3 size: 14 residues. CDR3 region: CASTPGTTFGEQFF. CDR3 sequence (DNA): TGTGCCAGCACCCCCGGGACTACTTTCGGTGAGCAGTTCTTC.

V and J are TRBV11-2 and TRBJ2-7; no clear D gene. The CDR3 runs to 13 residues. The germline V gene encodes CDR1 SGHAT and CDR2 FQNNGV. Trimming removed 3 bases at V and 2 bases at J, with 8 bases between. The CDR3 reads CASSLDGTYEQYF. The CDR3 coding sequence is TGTGCCAGCAGCTTGGACGGAACCTACGAGCAGTACTTC.

Comments on this clone: A junction end diverges from the germline sequence, so it may reflect a read error. The rearrangement uses TRBV7-7 and TRBJ2-5; D may correspond to TRBD1 or TRBD2 (5 bases each). This CDR3 has 15 residues. Germline V gene data show CDR1 as SSHAT and CDR2 as FNYEAQ (reference sequence). The CDR3 DNA reads TGTGCTAGCAGCTTAGGTCCCACTGGGACAGAGACCCAGTACTTC. Residues: CASSLGPTGTETQYF. The full variable domain, its missing parts supplied by reference TRBV7-7 and TRBJ2-5, is GAGVSQSPRYKVTKRGQDVTLRCDPISSHATLYWYQQALGQGPEFLTYFNYEAQPDKSGLPSDRFSAERPEGSISTLTIQRTEQRDSAMYRCASSLGPTGTETQYFGPGTRLLVL.

This clone was seen a single time. This chain connects TRBV6-5 to TRBJ1-5; D perhaps matches TRBD1 (6 bases). V shed 5 bases and J shed 3 bases, with 11 bases lying between them. The CDR3 totals 14 residues. Germline assignment: CDR1 MNHEY and CDR2 SVGAGI. The DNA of the CDR3 is TGTGCCAGCAGTGAGGACAGTCTCAATCAGCCCCAGCATTTT. Protein product: CASSEDSLNQPQHF.

The rearrangement uses TRBV13 and TRBJ2-1, with 14 bases fitting TRBD2. The trim removed 5 bases at V and 3 bases at J, leaving 15 bases unmatched. The germline gives CDR1 PRHDT, CDR2 FYEKMQ (reference sequence). The CDR3 consists of 20 residues. CDR3 coding DNA: TGTGCCAGCAGCCTAAGACTAGCGGGAGGGCCATTAACCTTCTACAATGAGCAGTTCTTC. This sequence encodes CASSLRLAGGPLTFYNEQFF.

V is TRBV9 and J is TRBJ2-1, with 8 bases aligning to TRBD2. Germline V lookup: CDR1 SGDLS, CDR2 YYNGEE. Germline trimming cut 0 bases from V and 5 bases from J; bases unmatched to any gene: 1. The CDR3 covers 14 residues. DNA of the CDR3: TGTGCCAGCAGCGTAGCGGGGGGGAACAATGAGCAGTTCTTC. Protein product: CASSVAGGNNEQFF.

The CDR3 region has the DNA TGTGCCAGCAGGACTGGGACAGATCTGTACCAAGAGACCCAGTACTTC. Translating gives CASRTGTDLYQETQYF. V gene TRBV5-5 combines with J gene TRBJ2-5, with 7 positions matching TRBD1. Trimming cost V 5 bases and J 0 bases; bases outside gene matches: 10. Germline V gives CDR1 SGHKS, CDR2 YYEKEE (reference sequence). The CDR3 is 16 amino acids.

The V call is TRBV29-1, the J call TRBJ2-7; D remains ambiguous. Trimming stripped 5 bases from V and 3 bases from J, with 5 bases between. The CDR3 is 10 residues long. The germline V gene has CDR1 SQVTM and CDR2 ANQGSEA. CDR3 in DNA: TGCAGCGTTCTAGGCTACGAGCAGTACTTC. This gives the protein CSVLGYEQYF.

V usage is TRBV15 and J usage is TRBJ2-1; D remains ambiguous. CDR3 size: 15 residues. Germline V gene data show CDR1 as LNHNV and CDR2 as YYDKDF (reference sequence). V was shortened by 0 bases and J by 4 bases, with 10 bases between the two germline ends. The CDR3 region is CATSRELPGYNEQFF. The CDR3 DNA is TGTGCCACCAGCAGAGAACTCCCAGGTTACAATGAGCAGTTCTTC.